These 30 T cell receptor beta chains share one sample of origin, sequenced in a study of PD-1 blockade in classical Hodgkin lymphoma (TCRdb year 2020). Receptor libraries were prepared by the immunoSEQ multiplex PCR assay. TCRdb limited this immuneACCESS table to in-frame rearrangements with V and J called. A share of clones is missing; checked studies link under half to unresolved V genes, and the rest is unexplained. Recorded for this sample are roughly 48,000 clones; roughly 86% of them occurred a single time. The ten largest clonotypes hold approximately 7% of the sample. The time point label corresponds to: cycle 4 day 1 (C4D1), after less than 7 weeks of nivolumab. Relapse after autologous stem cell transplantation had occurred in all trial patients, and cohorts A, B and C were distinguished by prior brentuximab vedotin exposure. Material: peripheral blood mononuclear cells (PBMCs), obtained before the fourth cycle of nivolumab. The receptors were gathered from a human donor with classical Hodgkin lymphoma.

The V gene is TRBV2, the J gene TRBJ2-5; a weak D match, TRBD1 (6 bases). The germline CDR1 and CDR2 sequences are SNHLY and FYNNEI. Trimming stripped 4 bases from V and 2 bases from J, with 11 bases between. The CDR3 is made up of 14 amino acids. The CDR3 nucleotides read TGTGCCAGCAGTGTCGGACAGAGACAAGAGACCCAGTACTTC. It is translated as CASSVGQRQETQYF.

V is TRBV9 and J is TRBJ2-3, with no clear D. CDR1 is SGDLS, CDR2 YYNGEE, per germline. Trimming took 0 bases from V and 5 from J, leaving 7 bases between them. The CDR3 sequence is 13 residues long. The CDR3 is CASSVDRVDTQYF. The CDR3 nucleotides read TGTGCCAGCAGCGTAGATCGGGTAGATACGCAGTATTTT.

The chain carries TRBV14 and TRBJ2-5; TRBD2 agrees at 9 bases. CDR1 and CDR2 (germline): SGHDN, FVKESK. V was pared by 2 bases and J by 5 bases, with 6 bases of the junction left unmatched. The CDR3 is made up of 15 amino acids. CDR3 nucleotides: TGTGCCAGCAGCCAACCGGGACTAGCAAGGGAGACCCAGTACTTC. Translated: CASSQPGLARETQYF.

The rearrangement links TRBV15 to TRBJ1-6; TRBD1 agrees at 9 bases. Germline trimming cut 3 bases from V and 7 bases from J; bases unmatched to any gene: 4. The CDR3 runs 15 residues. The V gene's germline CDR1 is LNHNV and CDR2 YYDKDF (reference sequence). The CDR3 spells CATSRGTGLNSPLHF. CDR3 DNA sequence: TGTGCCACCAGCAGGGGGACAGGGCTCAATTCACCCCTCCACTTT.

The V gene is TRBV5-1, the J gene TRBJ1-1; possibly TRBD1 for D (6 bases). V lost 3 bases to trimming and J lost 1 base, with 13 bases between them. Germline V lookup: CDR1 SGHRS, CDR2 YFSETQ. This CDR3 has 15 amino acids. The CDR3 sequence: CASSSPRGGNTEAFF. CDR3 nucleotide sequence: TGCGCCAGCAGCTCACCTAGGGGGGGGAACACTGAAGCTTTCTTT.

V is TRBV6-1 and J is TRBJ2-5; 9 positions agree with TRBD2. The CDR3 has 15 amino acids. The germline gives CDR1 MNHNS, CDR2 SASEGT. Trimming at V came to 3 bases and at J to 4 bases, leaving 6 bases not matched to a gene. The CDR3 loop is CASSEVSGGPETQYF. The CDR3 nucleotides read TGTGCCAGCAGTGAGGTTAGCGGGGGCCCAGAGACCCAGTACTTC.

This chain joins TRBV7-2 and TRBJ1-6; 9 positions match TRBD1. The CDR3 has 15 residues. V lost 5 bases to trimming and J lost 4 bases; unmatched junction nucleotides: 3. Germline CDR1 reads SGHTA; CDR2 reads FQGNSA. In DNA, the CDR3 is TGTGCCAGCAGCCCCGGACAGGGGTATAATTCACCCCTCCACTTT. It encodes CASSPGQGYNSPLHF.

This sequence joins TRBV5-1 and TRBJ2-7; perhaps TRBD2 as D (5 bases). The CDR3 consists of 13 residues. V was cut by 0 bases and J by 5 bases, with 9 bases left in between. Germline lookup yields CDR1 SGHRS and CDR2 YFSETQ. The CDR3 spells CASSLALSDEQYF. DNA of the CDR3: TGCGCCAGCAGCTTGGCCCTTAGCGACGAGCAGTACTTC.

The V call is TRBV7-8, the J call TRBJ2-2, with 8 bases identical to TRBD2. This CDR3 contains 16 residues. V shed 2 bases and J 5 bases; nucleotides not matched to a gene: 7. From germline, CDR1 is SGHVS and CDR2 FQNEAQ. The CDR3 DNA reads TGTGCCAGCAGCTTATTACTAGCGGCCGGGACCGGGGAGCTGTTTTTT. Its translation is CASSLLLAAGTGELFF.

This clone appeared a single time. The chain links TRBV7-2 to TRBJ2-2; D is undetermined. The CDR3 length is 14 residues. The V end was cut by 5 bases, the J end by 1 base, with 8 bases between. Germline V gene lookup returns CDR1 SGHTA and CDR2 FQGNSA. This CDR3 is CASSPLRNTGELFF. DNA for the CDR3: TGTGCCAGCAGCCCCTTAAGGAACACCGGGGAGCTGTTTTTT.

This chain connects TRBV12-5 to TRBJ2-1; perhaps TRBD2 as D (6 bases). Per germline, CDR1 LGHNT and CDR2 FRNRAP. Trimming cost V 7 bases and J 7 bases, with 20 bases left between them. The CDR3 sequence is 15 residues long. CDR3 DNA sequence: TGTGCTAGTGCCTTCGCTAGCGTTCTAAAGAATGAGCAGTTCTTC. This sequence encodes CASAFASVLKNEQFF.

This rearrangement joins TRBV6-1 to TRBJ2-6; TRBD1 or TRBD2 may be the D gene (5 bases each). The V gene lost 11 bases and the J gene lost 6 bases, with 14 bases spanning the gap. Germline-derived CDR1 and CDR2 are MNHNS and SASEGT. The CDR3 is 13 residues long. CDR3 loop: CAGGGGEANVLTF. The CDR3, as DNA: TGTGCCGGGGGTGGTGGGGAGGCCAACGTCCTGACTTTC.

The CDR3 nucleotides read TGTGCCAGCAGTCTTTCCTACACCTACGAGCAGTACTTC. This translates into CASSLSYTYEQYF. The chain links TRBV27 to TRBJ2-7; D is unclear. Germline values: CDR1 MNHEY, CDR2 SMNVEV (reference sequence). The V gene lost 5 bases and the J gene lost 2 bases, with 10 bases spanning the gap. This CDR3 is 13 amino acids long.

This chain links TRBV7-2 with TRBJ1-2; 7 nucleotides align to TRBD1. There are 14 residues in the CDR3. V shed 6 bases, J shed 0 bases, and the junction held 4 bases outside the gene matches. Germline V lookup: CDR1 SGHTA, CDR2 FQGNSA. CDR3 region: CASRRTGTNYGYTF. The CDR3 DNA follows: TGTGCCAGCAGGAGGACAGGAACTAACTATGGCTACACCTTC.

The chain joins TRBV11-2 to TRBJ2-3; TRBD1 matches 7 bases. Trimming cost V 1 base and J 1 base; bases outside gene matches: 8. This CDR3 spans 17 amino acids. The germline CDR1 and CDR2 sequences are SGHAT and FQNNGV. The CDR3 spells CASSLGNRGKGTDTQYF. The CDR3 nucleotides read TGTGCCAGCAGCTTAGGGAACAGGGGTAAGGGCACAGATACGCAGTATTTT.

The chain employs TRBV6-1 and TRBJ1-1; D perhaps matches TRBD1 (6 bases). This CDR3 spans 13 amino acids. Per germline, CDR1 MNHNS and CDR2 SASEGT. Trimming shortened V by 8 bases and J by 5 bases, and 15 bases separated the two germline ends. In nucleotides, the CDR3 is TGTGCCAGCGTGACGGGGGCAATGACTGAAGCTTTCTTT. Amino acid sequence: CASVTGAMTEAFF.

This clone was counted once. J is TRBJ2-3 and V is TRBV9, with D possibly matching TRBD1 (6 bases). Germline lookup yields CDR1 SGDLS and CDR2 YYNGEE. The CDR3 extends over 13 amino acids. Trimming removed 4 bases at V and 8 bases at J, with 14 bases between. CDR3: CASSPQGVATQYF. DNA of the CDR3: TGTGCCAGCAGCCCACAGGGCGTCGCTACGCAGTATTTT. The full variable domain, completed using reference TRBV9 and TRBJ2-3, is DSGVTQTPKHLITATGQRVTLRCSPRSGDLSVYWYQQSLDQGLQFLIQYYNGEERAKGNILERFSAQQFPDLHSELNLSSLELGDSALYFCASSPQGVATQYFGPGTRLTVL.

Written as DNA, the CDR3 is TGTGCCAGCAGCTTGTCCGGGACAGGGGCCTACGAGCAGTACTTC. This gives the protein CASSLSGTGAYEQYF. The V gene is TRBV5-8, the J gene TRBJ2-7, with 10 bases fitting TRBD1. CDR3 length: 15 amino acids. The germline V gene encodes CDR1 SGHTS and CDR2 YDEGEE. J lost 2 bases, V lost 1 base, and 3 bases had no gene match.

V usage is TRBV5-1 and J usage is TRBJ2-3; 9 nucleotides align to TRBD1. In germline, CDR1 is SGHRS, CDR2 YFSETQ. CDR3 length: 15 residues. V dropped 3 bases and J dropped 4; count of bases not matched to a gene: 6. CDR3: CASSWWGQGPDTQYF. DNA for the CDR3: TGCGCCAGCAGCTGGTGGGGACAGGGTCCAGATACGCAGTATTTT.

This rearrangement joins TRBV5-1 to TRBJ2-7; weak D call: TRBD1 (5 bases). Trimming pared 7 bases from V and 5 bases from J, leaving 16 bases between. The germline V gene has CDR1 SGHRS and CDR2 YFSETQ. This CDR3 spans 13 amino acids. In DNA, the CDR3 is TGCGCCAGCCGAGTGCAGGGTATCAACGAGCAGTACTTC. Residues: CASRVQGINEQYF.

The rearrangement links TRBV5-1 to TRBJ2-7; 9 bases match TRBD1. Trimming cost V 6 bases and J 2 bases; bases outside gene matches: 6. Germline CDR1 reads SGHRS; CDR2 reads YFSETQ. This CDR3 region has 14 residues. CDR3 region: CASTLWTGAYEQYF. Here the CDR3 DNA reads TGCGCCAGCACCCTCTGGACAGGGGCCTACGAGCAGTACTTC.

The chain employs TRBV5-1 and TRBJ2-5, with 8 bases aligning to TRBD1. CDR1 is SGHRS, CDR2 YFSETQ, per germline. J gave up 0 bases and V 1 base, and 14 bases lay outside the gene matches. This CDR3 region has 19 residues. The CDR3 loop reads CASSLLSRTGWPYQETQYF. The CDR3 DNA reads TGCGCCAGCAGCTTGCTATCGAGGACAGGGTGGCCTTACCAAGAGACCCAGTACTTC.

The rearrangement joins TRBV6-5 to TRBJ2-1; 10 bases map to TRBD2. CDR1 is MNHEY, CDR2 SVGAGI, per germline. The CDR3 extends over 16 amino acids. Losses at the gene ends were 2 bases for V and 4 bases for J; bases not matched to a gene: 5. CDR3 residues: CASSYAGTSDYNEQFF. In nucleotides, the CDR3 is TGTGCCAGCAGTTACGCCGGGACTAGCGATTACAATGAGCAGTTCTTC.

The table lists this clone with a count of one. This sequence joins TRBV5-1 and TRBJ1-2; TRBD1 might be the D (5 bases). CDR3 length equals 16 residues. CDR1 SGHRS and CDR2 YFSETQ come from the germline V gene. V lost 5 bases to trimming and J lost 2 bases, with 19 bases between them. The CDR3, as DNA: TGCGCCAGCAGTGCCATCGAAAGGGGACCGAACTATGGCTACACCTTC. Translation: CASSAIERGPNYGYTF.

This clone was observed once. V usage is TRBV21-1 and J usage is TRBJ1-2; the table's D call, TRBD1, was not checked against the DNA. TRBV21-1 is shown as a pseudogene. This CDR3 contains 16 residues. CDR3 nucleotides: TGTGCCAGCAGCAAACCTGACAGGGCCCACAACTATGGCTACACCTTC. Protein sequence: CASSKPDRAHNYGYTF.

The rearrangement uses TRBV7-8 and TRBJ2-7; tentatively, D is TRBD1 or TRBD2 (7 bases each). Germline CDR1 is SGHVS and CDR2 is FQNEAQ. With 0 bases removed from V and 2 bases from J, the gap between germline ends came to 17 bases. The CDR3 is made up of 17 amino acids. This chain's CDR3 is CASSLALGQGGTYEQYF. For the CDR3, the DNA is TGTGCCAGCAGCTTAGCGCTCGGGCAGGGGGGGACCTACGAGCAGTACTTC.

V and J are TRBV5-4 and TRBJ2-3; TRBD2 agrees at 14 bases. This CDR3 region has 17 residues. Per germline, CDR1 SGHNT and CDR2 YYREEE (reference sequence). V shed 4 bases, J shed 2 bases, and the junction held 6 bases outside the gene matches. The CDR3 DNA reads TGTGCCAGCAGCCCGGGACTAGCGGGAGTAAACACAGATACGCAGTATTTT. Translating it yields CASSPGLAGVNTDTQYF.

The rearrangement links TRBV21-1 to TRBJ2-3; TRBD2, the table's D call, was not compared with the DNA. TRBV21-1 is reported as a pseudogene. The CDR3 length is 15 residues. CDR3 bases: TGTGCCTGGGGGCCTAGCGGGGGGATCACAGATACGCAGTATTTT. It codes for CAWGPSGGITDTQYF.

V and J are TRBV7-9 and TRBJ2-2; 10 bases map to TRBD1. The V gene's germline CDR1 is SEHNR and CDR2 FQNEAQ (reference sequence). The junction had 15 bases not matched to a gene; V was cut back by 6 bases and J by 5 bases. The CDR3 runs to 18 residues. In nucleotides, the CDR3 is TGTGCCAGCAGTCACGTACCCCGGGACAGGGGCTTAACCGGGGAGCTGTTTTTT. Protein sequence: CASSHVPRDRGLTGELFF.

The chain employs TRBV5-6 and TRBJ1-2; 8 bases line up with TRBD1. Trimming cost V 4 bases and J 2 bases; bases outside gene matches: 4. Germline loops: CDR1 SGHDT, CDR2 YYEEEE. The CDR3 runs 14 residues. For the CDR3, the DNA is TGTGCCAGCAGCCCGACAGGGGTGAACTATGGCTACACCTTC. This gives the protein CASSPTGVNYGYTF.